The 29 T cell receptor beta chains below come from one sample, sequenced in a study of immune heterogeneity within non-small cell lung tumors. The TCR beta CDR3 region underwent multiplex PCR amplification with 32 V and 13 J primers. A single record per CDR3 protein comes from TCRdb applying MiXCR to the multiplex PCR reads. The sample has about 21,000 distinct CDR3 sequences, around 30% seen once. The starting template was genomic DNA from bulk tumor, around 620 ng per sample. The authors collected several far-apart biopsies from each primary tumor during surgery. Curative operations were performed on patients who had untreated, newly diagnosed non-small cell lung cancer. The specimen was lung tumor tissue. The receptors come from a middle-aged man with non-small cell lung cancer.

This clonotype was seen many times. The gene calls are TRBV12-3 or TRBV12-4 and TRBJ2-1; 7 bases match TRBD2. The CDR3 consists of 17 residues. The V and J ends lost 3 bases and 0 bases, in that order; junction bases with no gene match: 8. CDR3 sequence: CASSFEWRGSSYNEQFF. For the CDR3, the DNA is TGTGCCAGCAGTTTCGAGTGGCGGGGGAGCTCCTACAATGAGCAGTTCTTC.

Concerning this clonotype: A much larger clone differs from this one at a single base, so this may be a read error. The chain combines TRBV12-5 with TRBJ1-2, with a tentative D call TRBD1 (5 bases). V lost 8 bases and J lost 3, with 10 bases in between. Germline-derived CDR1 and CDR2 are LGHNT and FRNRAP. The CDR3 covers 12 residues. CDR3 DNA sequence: TGTGCTAGTTGCCTGACAGACTATGGCTACACCTTC. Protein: CASCLTDYGYTF.

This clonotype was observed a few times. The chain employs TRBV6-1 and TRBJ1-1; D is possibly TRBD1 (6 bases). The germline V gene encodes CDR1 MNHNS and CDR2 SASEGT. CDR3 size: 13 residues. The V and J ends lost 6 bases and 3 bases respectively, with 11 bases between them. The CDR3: CASRQQGYTEAFF. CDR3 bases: TGTGCCAGCAGGCAACAGGGTTACACTGAAGCTTTCTTT.

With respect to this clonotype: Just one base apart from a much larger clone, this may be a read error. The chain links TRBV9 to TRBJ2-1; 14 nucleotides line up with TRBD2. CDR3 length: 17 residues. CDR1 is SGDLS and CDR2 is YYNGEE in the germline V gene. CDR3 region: CASSAGTSGSLYNEQLF. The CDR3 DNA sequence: TGTGCCAGCAGCGCCGGGACTAGCGGGAGTCTCTACAATGAGCAGCTCTTC.

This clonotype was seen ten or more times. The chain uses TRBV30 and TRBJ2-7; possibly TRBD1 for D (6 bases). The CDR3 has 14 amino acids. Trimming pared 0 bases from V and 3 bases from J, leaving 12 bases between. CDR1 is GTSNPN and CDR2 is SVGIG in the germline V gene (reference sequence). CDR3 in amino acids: CAWSVGLGGYEQYF. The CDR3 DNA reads TGTGCCTGGAGTGTGGGCCTAGGGGGCTACGAGCAGTACTTC.

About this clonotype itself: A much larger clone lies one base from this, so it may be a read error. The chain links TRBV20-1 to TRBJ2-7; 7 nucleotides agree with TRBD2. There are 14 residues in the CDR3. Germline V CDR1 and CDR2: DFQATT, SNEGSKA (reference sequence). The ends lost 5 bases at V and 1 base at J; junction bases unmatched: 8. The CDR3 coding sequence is TGCAGTGCTCCGCCCCGGGAGGTTTCCTACGAGCAGTACTTC. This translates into CSAPPREVSYEQYF.

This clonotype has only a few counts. The CDR3 loop is CASSPMSGRAFTGELFF. In nucleotides, the CDR3 is TGTGCCAGCAGCCCAATGAGCGGGAGGGCATTTACCGGGGAGCTGTTTTTT. The chain recombines TRBV7-3 with TRBJ2-2, with 10 positions matching TRBD2. V gave up 5 bases and J gave up 5 bases; unmatched junction bases: 11. CDR1 and CDR2 from the germline V gene are SGHTA and FQGTGA. The CDR3 consists of 17 residues.

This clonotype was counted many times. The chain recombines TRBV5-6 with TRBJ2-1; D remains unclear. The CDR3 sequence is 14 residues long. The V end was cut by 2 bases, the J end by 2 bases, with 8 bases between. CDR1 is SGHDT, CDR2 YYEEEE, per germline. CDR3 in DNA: TGTGCCAGCAGCTTTTTAGGGCCCTACAATGAGCAGTTCTTC. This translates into CASSFLGPYNEQFF.

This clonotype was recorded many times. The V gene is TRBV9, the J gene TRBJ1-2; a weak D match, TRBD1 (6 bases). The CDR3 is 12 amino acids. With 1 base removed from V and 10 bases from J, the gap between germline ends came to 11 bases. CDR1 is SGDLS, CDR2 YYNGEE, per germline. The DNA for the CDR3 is TGTGCCAGCAGCGTAATCGGGGGGCCCTACACCTTC. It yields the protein CASSVIGGPYTF.

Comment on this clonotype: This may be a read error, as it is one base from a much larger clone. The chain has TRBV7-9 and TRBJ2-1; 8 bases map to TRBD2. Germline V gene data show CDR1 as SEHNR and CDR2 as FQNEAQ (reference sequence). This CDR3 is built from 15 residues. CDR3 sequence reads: CASNPRTSSYNEQSF. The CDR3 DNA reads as TGTGCCAGCAACCCCCGGACTAGCTCCTACAATGAGCAGTCCTTC.

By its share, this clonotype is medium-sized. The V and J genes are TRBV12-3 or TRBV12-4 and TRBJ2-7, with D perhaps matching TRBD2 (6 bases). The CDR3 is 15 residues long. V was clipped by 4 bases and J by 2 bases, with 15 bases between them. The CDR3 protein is CASSSIIGSTYEQYF. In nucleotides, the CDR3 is TGTGCCAGCAGTTCCATCATCGGGAGCACCTACGAGCAGTACTTC.

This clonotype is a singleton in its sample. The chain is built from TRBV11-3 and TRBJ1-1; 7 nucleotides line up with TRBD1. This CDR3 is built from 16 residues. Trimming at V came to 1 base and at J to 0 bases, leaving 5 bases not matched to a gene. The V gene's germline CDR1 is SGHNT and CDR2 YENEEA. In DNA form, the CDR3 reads TGTGCCAGCAGCTTAGGGACAGGCCGGATGAACACTGAAGCTTTCTTT. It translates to CASSLGTGRMNTEAFF.

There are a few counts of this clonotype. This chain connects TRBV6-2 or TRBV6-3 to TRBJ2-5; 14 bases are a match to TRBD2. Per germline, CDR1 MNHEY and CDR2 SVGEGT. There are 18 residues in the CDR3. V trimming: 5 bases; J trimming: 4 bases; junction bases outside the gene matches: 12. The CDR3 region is CASSTGLAGDVAIETQYF. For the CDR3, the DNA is TGTGCCAGCAGTACGGGACTAGCGGGAGATGTGGCAATAGAGACCCAGTACTTC.

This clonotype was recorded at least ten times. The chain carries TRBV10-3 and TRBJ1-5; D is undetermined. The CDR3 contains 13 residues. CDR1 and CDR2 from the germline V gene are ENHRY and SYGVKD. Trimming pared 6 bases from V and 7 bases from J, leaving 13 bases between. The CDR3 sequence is CAISGNRDQPQHF. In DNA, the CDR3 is TGTGCCATCAGCGGAAACAGAGACCAGCCCCAGCATTTT.

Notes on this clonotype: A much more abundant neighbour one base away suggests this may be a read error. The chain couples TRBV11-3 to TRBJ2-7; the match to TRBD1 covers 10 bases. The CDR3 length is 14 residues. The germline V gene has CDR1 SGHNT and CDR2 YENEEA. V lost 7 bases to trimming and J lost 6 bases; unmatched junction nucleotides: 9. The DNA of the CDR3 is TGTGCCAGCACCTCCGGACAGGGGGGTTCCGAGCAGTACTTC. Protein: CASTSGQGGSEQYF.

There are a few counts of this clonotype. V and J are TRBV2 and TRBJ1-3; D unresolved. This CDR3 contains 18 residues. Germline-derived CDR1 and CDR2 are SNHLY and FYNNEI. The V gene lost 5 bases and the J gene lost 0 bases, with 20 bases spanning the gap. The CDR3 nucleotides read TGTGCCAGCAGTCGCGGGCAGGTACAACCAACCTCTGGAAACACCATATATTTT. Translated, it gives CASSRGQVQPTSGNTIYF. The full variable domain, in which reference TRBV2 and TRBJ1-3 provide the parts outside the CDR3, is EPEVTQTPSHQVTQMGQEVILRCVPISNHLYFYWYRQILGQKVEFLVSFYNNEISEKSEIFDDQFSVERPDGSNFTLKIRSTKLEDSAMYFCASSRGQVQPTSGNTIYFGEGSWLTVV.

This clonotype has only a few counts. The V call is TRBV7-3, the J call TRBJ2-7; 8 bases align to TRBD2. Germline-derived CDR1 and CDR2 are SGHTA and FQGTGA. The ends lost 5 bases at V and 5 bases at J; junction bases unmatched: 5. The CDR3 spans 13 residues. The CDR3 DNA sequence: TGTGCCAGCAGCCCCCAGCGGGAGCACGAGCAGTACTTC. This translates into CASSPQREHEQYF.

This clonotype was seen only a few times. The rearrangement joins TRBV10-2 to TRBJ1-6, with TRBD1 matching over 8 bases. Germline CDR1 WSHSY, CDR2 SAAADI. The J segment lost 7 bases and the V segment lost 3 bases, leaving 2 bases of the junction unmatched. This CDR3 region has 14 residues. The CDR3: CASSDPGGNSPLHF. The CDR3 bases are TGCGCCAGCAGTGATCCAGGGGGCAATTCACCCCTCCACTTT.

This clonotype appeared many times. CDR3 protein: CASSQGGLAGDYEQYF. As DNA, the CDR3 is TGTGCCAGCAGCCAAGGGGGACTAGCGGGAGACTACGAGCAGTACTTC. This chain links TRBV3-1 with TRBJ2-7, with 14 bases identical to TRBD2. CDR1 and CDR2 (germline): LGHDT, YNNKEL (reference sequence). The V and J ends lost 1 base and 3 bases, in that order; junction bases with no gene match: 2. The CDR3 totals 16 residues.

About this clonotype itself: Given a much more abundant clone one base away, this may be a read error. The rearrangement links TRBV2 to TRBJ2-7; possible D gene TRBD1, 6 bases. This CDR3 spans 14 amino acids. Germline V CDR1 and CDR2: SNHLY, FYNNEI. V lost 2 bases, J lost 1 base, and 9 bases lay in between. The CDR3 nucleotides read TGTGCCAGCAGTGAATGGGACACTTCCTACGAGCAGTACTTC. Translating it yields CASSEWDTSYEQYF.

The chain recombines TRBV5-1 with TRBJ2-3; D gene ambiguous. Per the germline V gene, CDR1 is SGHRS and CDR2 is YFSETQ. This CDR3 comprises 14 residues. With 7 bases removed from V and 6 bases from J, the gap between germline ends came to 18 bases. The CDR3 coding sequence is TGCGCCAGCGCCATGGGATCTACGAGGGATACGCAGTATTTT. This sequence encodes CASAMGSTRDTQYF.

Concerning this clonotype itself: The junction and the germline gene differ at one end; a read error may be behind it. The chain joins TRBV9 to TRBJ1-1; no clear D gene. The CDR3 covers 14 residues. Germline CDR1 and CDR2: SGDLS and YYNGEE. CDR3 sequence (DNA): TGTGCCAGAAGCGTAGCTCCAGAGAACACTGAAGCTTTCTTT. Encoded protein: CARSVAPENTEAFF.

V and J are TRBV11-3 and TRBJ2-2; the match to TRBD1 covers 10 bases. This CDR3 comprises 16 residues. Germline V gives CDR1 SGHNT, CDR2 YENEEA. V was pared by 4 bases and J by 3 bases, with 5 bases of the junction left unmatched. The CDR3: CASSYTGTGDTGELFF. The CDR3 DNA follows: TGTGCCAGCAGCTACACCGGGACAGGGGACACCGGGGAGCTGTTTTTT.

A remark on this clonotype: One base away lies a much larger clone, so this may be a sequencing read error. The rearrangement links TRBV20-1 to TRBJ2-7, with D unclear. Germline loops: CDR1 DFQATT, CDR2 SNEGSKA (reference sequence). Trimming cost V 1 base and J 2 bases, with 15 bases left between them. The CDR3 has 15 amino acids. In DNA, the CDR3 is TGCAGTGCTAGAGGTGACGCCGGTGGGCCCTACGAGCAGTACTTC. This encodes CSARGDAGGPYEQYF.

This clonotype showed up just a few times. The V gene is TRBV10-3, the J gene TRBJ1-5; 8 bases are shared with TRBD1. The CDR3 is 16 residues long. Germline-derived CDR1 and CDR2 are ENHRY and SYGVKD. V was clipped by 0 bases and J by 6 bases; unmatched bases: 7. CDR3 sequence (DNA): TGTGCCATCAGTGAGTCGAAGGCAACAGGGGGTCAGCCCCAGCATTTT. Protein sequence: CAISESKATGGQPQHF.

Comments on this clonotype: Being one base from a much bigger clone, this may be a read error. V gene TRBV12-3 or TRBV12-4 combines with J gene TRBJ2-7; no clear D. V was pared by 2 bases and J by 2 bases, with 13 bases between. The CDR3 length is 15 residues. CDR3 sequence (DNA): TGTGCCAGCAGTTTATGGGGAAATGGAACCTACGAGCAGTACTTC. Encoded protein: CASSLWGNGTYEQYF.

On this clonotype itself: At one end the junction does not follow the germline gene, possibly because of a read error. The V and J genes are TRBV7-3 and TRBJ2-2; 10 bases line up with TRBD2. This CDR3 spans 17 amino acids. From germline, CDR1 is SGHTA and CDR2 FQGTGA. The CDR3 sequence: CASSPMSGRAFTGQLFF. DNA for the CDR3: TGTGCCAGCAGCCCAATGAGCGGGAGGGCATTTACCGGGCAGCTGTTTTTT.

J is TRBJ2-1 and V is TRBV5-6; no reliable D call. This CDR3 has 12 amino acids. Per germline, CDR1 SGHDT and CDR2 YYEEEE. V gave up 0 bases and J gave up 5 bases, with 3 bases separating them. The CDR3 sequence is CASSLVHNEQFF. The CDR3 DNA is TGTGCCAGCAGCTTGGTCCACAATGAGCAGTTCTTC.

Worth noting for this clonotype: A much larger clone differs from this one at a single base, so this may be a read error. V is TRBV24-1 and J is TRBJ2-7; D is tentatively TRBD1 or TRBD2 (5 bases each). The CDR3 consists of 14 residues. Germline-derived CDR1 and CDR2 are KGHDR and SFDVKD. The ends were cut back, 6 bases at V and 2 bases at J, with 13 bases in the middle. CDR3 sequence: CATSYGGPPYEQYF. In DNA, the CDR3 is TGTGCCACCAGTTATGGGGGACCTCCCTACGAGCAGTACTTC.